This T cell receptor (beta chain) comes out of a study of T cells in Graves' hyperthyroidism and ophthalmopathy (dated by TCRdb to the late 2010s). Concerning the study at large: Peripheral blood samples were taken at the time of initial diagnosis, prior to any treatment. To identify TCR V-J signatures that set the groups apart, the researchers used a discovery cohort of roughly 100 patients, made up of fewer than 50 with Graves' ophthalmopathy and about 60 with stable Graves' hyperthyroidism. Whether ophthalmopathy could be predicted prospectively was tested in an independent validation cohort made up of under 20 hyperthyroidism patients plus 17 patients who later progressed to ophthalmopathy. The 80 to 100 discovery patients were randomly divided into training and test sets at a 7:3 ratio. The study also compared thyroid tissue and blood T-cell repertoires from over 5 Graves' hyperthyroidism patients. After blood sampling, hyperthyroidism patients were treated with methimazole at a starting dose of 30 mg daily, and ophthalmopathy patients were treated with high-dose intravenous methylprednisolone. The paper describes TCR Vbeta CDR3 sequencing of around 140 peripheral blood samples, made up of some 40 ophthalmopathy patients, 70 to 80 hyperthyroidism patients and 17 progressor patients.

There are many counts of this clonotype. The target of this receptor is not known. No base qualities exist here, and no much larger clone lies one base off it. The study at large found these results: During validation, the model predicted progression to ophthalmopathy a median of approximately 7 months ahead of onset, with roughly 65% sensitivity and 72% to 80% specificity. Sample size was not statistically predetermined, and investigators were not blinded to group allocation. A model built on a 13 V-J signature distinguished ophthalmopathy from stable hyperthyroidism, reaching over 85% sensitivity and around 82% specificity in cross-validation and 80%/75% in testing. Most expanded thyroid clonotypes (frequency above 0.001) were also found in blood, which suggests that blood repertoires may mirror thyroid immune responses.

CDR1 and CDR2, per the germline V gene, are MDHEN and SYDVKM. V lost 3 bases and J lost 1 base; the stretch between them is 9 bases long. Its CDR3 holds 14 amino acids, cysteine through phenylalanine. Of the read, only the CDR3 DNA is kept; its 42 bases are in frame from base 1. The TCR beta CDR3 regions were amplified from RNA transcripts. A first-round RT-PCR of the TCR CDR3 used the HTBI primer set with the Qiagen OneStep RT-PCR kit. A second multiplex PCR round built the libraries, followed by size selection and purification. Paired-end sequencing of the libraries was performed with 100 bp reads on an Illumina HiSeq2000. The authors' analysis ran thus. SOAPnuke was used to process the raw data, removing reads that contained adapters or uncalled bases, had a mean Phred below 15, or lacked an exact match to the constant primer or identifier. High-quality paired reads were merged using COPE v1.2.5, and each unique nucleotide sequence was defined as a clonotype. MiTCR v1.1 was used to align clonotypes to the IMGT TRBV, TRBD and TRBJ reference segments. The analysis included only V-J combinations with a frequency above 0.0001, which together covered more than 99% of the repertoires. The TCS score was defined as the ratio of F50 (clonal expansion) to E x V (chaos), calculated using BLOSUM62-based TCRdist between CDR3 peptides within each V-J. Welch's t-statistics and random forest reduced 500 to 650 V-J features to roughly 13, which were used in a naive Bayes classifier (R e1071). TCRdb reprocessing: public reads trimmed at Q25 with fastp, clones called with MiXCR, in-frame beta chains kept. Each entry merges the rows of one CDR3 protein and shows their most common DNA and genes. It is TCRdb's table, rather than the study itself, that gives the V and J calls and clone size. The sample profile shows around 450,000 distinct CDR3 sequences; 15% to 18% of them were found once. The top ten constitute 7.5% to 8% of the sample.

A patient counted as having stable Graves' hyperthyroidism if no progression to ophthalmopathy occurred over 18 months of follow-up. The hyperthyroidism patients were between 18 and 65 years old and newly diagnosed, with a disease duration of less than 2 months. Patients with uncontrolled infections, other autoimmune diseases, pregnancy or lactation were excluded. Diagnoses were based on clinical symptoms, serum thyroxine and TRAb, thyroid ultrasound and orbital computed tomography. PBMCs were isolated from roughly 10 ml of fresh peripheral blood by Ficoll-Paque density gradient centrifugation. Total RNA was extracted with Trizol reagent, and quality was checked on an Agilent 2100 Bioanalyzer.

Sequenced sample: blood. The rearrangement joined TRBV28 to TRBJ2-5; the D gene is not confidently resolved. This clonotype was sampled from a woman in her late teens or twenties with Graves' hyperthyroidism. CDR3 sequence: CASSLSRSQETQYF. The DNA sequence follows: TGTGCCAGCAGTTTGAGCAGGTCCCAAGAGACCCAGTACTTC.